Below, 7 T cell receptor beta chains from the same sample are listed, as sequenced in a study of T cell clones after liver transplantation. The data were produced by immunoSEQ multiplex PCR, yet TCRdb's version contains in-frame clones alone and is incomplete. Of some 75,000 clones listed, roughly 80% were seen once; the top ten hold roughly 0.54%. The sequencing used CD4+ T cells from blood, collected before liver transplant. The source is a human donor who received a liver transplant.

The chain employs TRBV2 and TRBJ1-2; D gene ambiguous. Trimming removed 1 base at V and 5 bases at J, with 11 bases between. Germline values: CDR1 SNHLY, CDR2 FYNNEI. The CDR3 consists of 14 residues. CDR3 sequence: CASSEVSSTYGYTF. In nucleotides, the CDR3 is TGTGCCAGCAGTGAAGTTAGCAGTACTTATGGCTACACCTTC.

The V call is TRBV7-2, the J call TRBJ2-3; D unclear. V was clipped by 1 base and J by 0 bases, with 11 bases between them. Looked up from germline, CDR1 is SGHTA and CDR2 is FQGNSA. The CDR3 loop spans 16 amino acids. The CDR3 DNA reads TGTGCCAGCAGCTTAGGAGCGCAACGTAGCACAGATACGCAGTATTTT. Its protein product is CASSLGAQRSTDTQYF. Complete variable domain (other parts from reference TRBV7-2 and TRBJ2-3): GAGVSQSPSNKVTEKGKDVELRCDPISGHTALYWYRQSLGQGLEFLIYFQGNSAPDKSGLPSDRFSAERTGGSVSTLTIQRTQQEDSAVYLCASSLGAQRSTDTQYFGPGTRLTVL.

CDR3 sequence reads: CAARSGSNEKLFF. The CDR3, as DNA: TGTGCCGCTCGATCAGGGTCTAATGAAAAACTGTTTTTT. The chain has TRBV19 and TRBJ1-4; tentatively, D is TRBD1 (5 bases). V dropped 11 bases and J dropped 3 bases, with 13 bases sitting between them. CDR1 is LNHDA, CDR2 SQIVND, per germline (reference sequence). The CDR3 runs to 13 residues.

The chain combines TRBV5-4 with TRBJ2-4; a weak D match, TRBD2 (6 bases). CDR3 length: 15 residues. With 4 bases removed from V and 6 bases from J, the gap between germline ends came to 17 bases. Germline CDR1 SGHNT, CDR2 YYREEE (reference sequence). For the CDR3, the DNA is TGTGCCAGCAGCCCACGGGAGTCGGGAGTAAACATTCAGTACTTC. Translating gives CASSPRESGVNIQYF.

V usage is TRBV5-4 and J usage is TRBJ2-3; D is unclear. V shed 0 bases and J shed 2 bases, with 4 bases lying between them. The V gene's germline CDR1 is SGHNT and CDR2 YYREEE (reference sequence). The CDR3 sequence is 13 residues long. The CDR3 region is CASSLGPTDTQYF. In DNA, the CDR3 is TGTGCCAGCAGCTTGGGACCCACAGATACGCAGTATTTT.

CDR3 residues: CASSLPSSGNTIYF. The CDR3 nucleotides are TGTGCCAGCAGCCTACCCAGCTCTGGAAACACCATATATTTT. The rearrangement uses TRBV2 and TRBJ1-3; D gene ambiguous. Germline V gives CDR1 SNHLY, CDR2 FYNNEI. CDR3 length equals 14 residues. The V end lost 6 bases, the J end lost 0 bases, and 9 bases lay between the germline ends.

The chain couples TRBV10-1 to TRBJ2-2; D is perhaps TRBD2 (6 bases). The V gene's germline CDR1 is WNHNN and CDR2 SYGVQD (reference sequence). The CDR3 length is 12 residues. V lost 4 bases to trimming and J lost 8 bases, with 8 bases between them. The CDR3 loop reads CASSGGRGELFF. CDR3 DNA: TGCGCCAGCAGTGGAGGGAGGGGGGAGCTGTTTTTT.